One sample yielded the 14 T cell receptor beta chains listed below, sequenced in a study of CD8 T cells in Susac syndrome. When the RNA was reverse transcribed, random hexamers were used with an input of roughly 0.45 to 1 ug. TCRdb analysed the immunoSEQ multiplex PCR reads with MiXCR anew, one entry per CDR3 protein. The sample shows 150,000 to 200,000 distinct CDR3 sequences, 94% of them seen only once. The sequenced sample consisted of CD4+ T cells from PBMCs. These receptors originate from a human donor with Susac syndrome.

This chain joins TRBV30 and TRBJ2-5, with 11 bases aligning to TRBD2. Per the germline V gene, CDR1 is GTSNPN and CDR2 is SVGIG (reference sequence). The CDR3 is 14 amino acids. Losses at the gene ends were 5 bases for V and 2 bases for J; bases not matched to a gene: 4. The CDR3 reads CAWCTSGGQETQYF. CDR3 bases: TGTGCCTGGTGTACTAGCGGGGGACAAGAGACCCAGTACTTC. Variable domain in full (rest from reference TRBV30 and TRBJ2-5): SQTIHQWPATLVQPVGSPLSLECTVEGTSNPNLYWYRQAAGRGLQLLFYSVGIGQISSEVPQNLSASRPQDRQFILSSKKLLLSDSGFYLCAWCTSGGQETQYFGPGTRLLVL.

The chain uses TRBV20-1 and TRBJ2-7; 12 positions match TRBD2. The CDR3 contains 13 residues. Germline V CDR1 and CDR2: DFQATT, SNEGSKA (reference sequence). The CDR3 nucleotides are TGCTCCGGGACTAGCGGGCCCTCCTACGAGCAGTACTTC. Its translation: CSGTSGPSYEQYF.

The chain carries TRBV29-1 and TRBJ1-2, with 8 positions matching TRBD1. Germline V gene sequence: CDR1 SQVTM, CDR2 ANQGSEA. CDR3 length: 12 residues. V lost 2 bases, J lost 8 bases, and 4 bases stayed unmatched. The CDR3 reads CSVEQGAEGYTF. CDR3 DNA: TGCAGCGTTGAACAGGGGGCCGAGGGCTACACCTTC.

The CDR3 coding sequence is TGTGCCAGCAGCCCCCCGGGCGACAATGAGCAGTTCTTC. As protein: CASSPPGDNEQFF. This chain links TRBV7-3 with TRBJ2-1; D not resolved. This CDR3 is built from 13 residues. V gave up 5 bases and J gave up 5 bases, with 10 bases separating them. Germline V gene data show CDR1 as SGHTA and CDR2 as FQGTGA.

The genes are TRBV6-2 or TRBV6-3 and TRBJ2-4, with D hard to call. The CDR3 has 14 amino acids. V was shortened by 2 bases and J by 7 bases, with 12 bases between the two germline ends. Per germline, CDR1 MNHEY and CDR2 SVGEGT. The DNA for the CDR3 is TGTGCCAGCAGTTACGGCGACACGAGGAACATTCAGTACTTC. Encoded protein: CASSYGDTRNIQYF.

The V gene is TRBV6-5, the J gene TRBJ2-7; 7 positions agree with TRBD1. This CDR3 has 14 residues. Germline V CDR1 and CDR2: MNHEY, SVGAGI. V trimming: 6 bases; J trimming: 6 bases; junction bases outside the gene matches: 11. For the CDR3, the DNA is TGTGCCAGCAGCCCATTGACAGGGACCAGCGAGCAGTACTTC. Amino acid sequence: CASSPLTGTSEQYF.

The J gene is TRBJ1-1, the V gene TRBV6-5; TRBD1 matches 8 bases. The V gene end was trimmed by 6 bases and the J gene end by 4 bases; junction bases not matched to a gene: 7. The CDR3 extends over 14 amino acids. Germline V lookup: CDR1 MNHEY, CDR2 SVGAGI. The CDR3 DNA sequence: TGTGCCAGCAGGAGACCAGGGGGCGTCACTGAAGCTTTCTTT. Translating it yields CASRRPGGVTEAFF.

V and J are TRBV20-1 and TRBJ2-7; 10 nucleotides agree with TRBD1. The CDR3 is 15 amino acids. The junction had 6 bases not matched to a gene; V was cut back by 1 base and J by 3 bases. The germline CDR1 and CDR2 sequences are DFQATT and SNEGSKA (reference sequence). CDR3 in amino acids: CSARAPTGGLYEQYF. The DNA for the CDR3 is TGCAGTGCTAGAGCTCCGACAGGGGGCCTCTACGAGCAGTACTTC.

The rearrangement joins TRBV20-1 to TRBJ1-3, with 7 bases lining up with TRBD1. The CDR3 consists of 15 residues. The trim removed 6 bases at V and 0 bases at J, leaving 8 bases unmatched. The germline CDR1 and CDR2 sequences are DFQATT and SNEGSKA (reference sequence). The chain's CDR3 is CSASTGASSGNTIYF. The CDR3 DNA sequence: TGCAGTGCCTCAACAGGGGCCAGCTCTGGAAACACCATATATTTT.

The chain combines TRBV20-1 with TRBJ1-2; D unresolved. The CDR3 loop spans 14 amino acids. CDR1 and CDR2 (germline): DFQATT, SNEGSKA (reference sequence). V was cut by 2 bases and J by 5 bases, with 15 bases left in between. CDR3 sequence reads: CSARRRGGPYGYTF. For the CDR3, the DNA is TGCAGTGCTAGACGCCGAGGAGGCCCTTATGGCTACACCTTC.

The chain has TRBV19 and TRBJ2-1, with TRBD2 matching over 7 bases. Germline CDR1 and CDR2: LNHDA and SQIVND (reference sequence). The V gene end was trimmed by 3 bases and the J gene end by 6 bases; junction bases not matched to a gene: 8. CDR3 size: 15 residues. The CDR3 nucleotides are TGTGCCAGTAGTATTGGGACTACCTCGGGCAATGAGCAGTTCTTC. It codes for CASSIGTTSGNEQFF.

This clonotype occurred a few times. This rearrangement joins TRBV3-1 to TRBJ2-7; D uncertain. The CDR3 spans 11 residues. Between the trimmed V and J ends, which lost 3 bases and 3 bases, there was a span of 3 bases. The germline V gene encodes CDR1 LGHDT and CDR2 YNNKEL (reference sequence). The DNA of the CDR3 is TGTGCCAGCAGCCAGCTCTACGAGCAGTACTTC. Its translation is CASSQLYEQYF.

The J gene is TRBJ1-1, the V gene TRBV3-1; unclear D gene. This CDR3 has 13 amino acids. Trimming left V 0 bases short and J 7 bases short, with 9 bases between. The germline V gene encodes CDR1 LGHDT and CDR2 YNNKEL (reference sequence). For the CDR3, the DNA is TGTGCCAGCAGCCAAGATGCGGGCGGTGAAGCTTTCTTT. It translates to CASSQDAGGEAFF. The complete variable domain, with remaining parts taken from reference TRBV3-1 and TRBJ1-1, reads DTAVSQTPKYLVTQMGNDKSIKCEQNLGHDTMYWYKQDSKKFLKIMFSYNNKELIINETVPNRFSPKSPDKAHLNLHINSLELGDSAVYFCASSQDAGGEAFFGQGTRLTVV.

The rearrangement joins TRBV9 to TRBJ2-1; unclear D gene. The ends were cut back, 0 bases at V and 2 bases at J, with 9 bases in the middle. Germline V lookup: CDR1 SGDLS, CDR2 YYNGEE. The CDR3 has 15 amino acids. Written as DNA, the CDR3 is TGTGCCAGCAGCGTAGGCCCTACTACCTACAATGAGCAGTTCTTC. Translation: CASSVGPTTYNEQFF. The full variable domain, rest sourced from reference TRBV9 and TRBJ2-1, is DSGVTQTPKHLITATGQRVTLRCSPRSGDLSVYWYQQSLDQGLQFLIQYYNGEERAKGNILERFSAQQFPDLHSELNLSSLELGDSALYFCASSVGPTTYNEQFFGPGTRLTVL.